A single sample gave rise to the 23 T cell receptor beta chains below, sequenced in a study of shared clonotypes between healthy human individuals. The method was immunoSEQ multiplex PCR; TCRdb's version includes in-frame clones alone and lacks a portion of them. Of about 980,000 clones listed, approximately 80% are singletons. Material for sequencing was memory CD4+ T cells sorted from blood. This sample's subset: CD45RA-negative fraction. These receptor sequences come from a man between 18 and 29 years old in good health.

The rearrangement links TRBV5-5 to TRBJ1-3, with D possibly matching TRBD1 (5 bases). The CDR3 is 14 residues long. In germline, CDR1 is SGHKS, CDR2 YYEKEE (reference sequence). Trimming cost V 4 bases and J 0 bases, with 8 bases left between them. The CDR3 DNA reads as TGTGCCAGCAGCGCGGGGGGCTCTGGAAACACCATATATTTT. It translates to CASSAGGSGNTIYF.

This sequence joins TRBV4-1 and TRBJ1-3; D is ambiguous. Germline CDR1 reads MGHRA; CDR2 reads YSYEKL. With 0 bases removed from V and 0 bases from J, the gap between germline ends came to 9 bases. CDR3 size: 16 residues. The CDR3 bases are TGCGCCAGCAGCCAAGAGCTGGGCTACTCTGGAAACACCATATATTTT. Translation gives CASSQELGYSGNTIYF.

This clone was found a few times. This chain uses TRBV6-4 with TRBJ2-2, with D unclear. The CDR3 sequence is 13 residues long. Germline values: CDR1 MRHNA, CDR2 SNTAGT. V was shortened by 2 bases and J by 4 bases, with 5 bases between the two germline ends. CDR3 protein: CASSDRGTGELFF. Here the CDR3 DNA reads TGTGCCAGCAGTGACCGCGGCACCGGGGAGCTGTTTTTT.

The V call is TRBV5-1, the J call TRBJ2-5; TRBD1 matches 8 bases. Per germline, CDR1 SGHRS and CDR2 YFSETQ. Trimming took 3 bases from V and 6 from J; bases not matched to a gene: 13. This CDR3 has 16 residues. This CDR3 reads CASSWWGQDGSQTQYF. In DNA form, the CDR3 reads TGCGCCAGCAGCTGGTGGGGACAGGATGGGTCCCAGACCCAGTACTTC.

This clone showed up just a few times. This chain connects TRBV6-5 to TRBJ1-2; D is perhaps TRBD1 (6 bases). The V gene's germline CDR1 is MNHEY and CDR2 SVGAGI. This CDR3 spans 14 amino acids. Trimming left V 8 bases short and J 2 bases short, with 15 bases between. Here the CDR3 reads CASHTGHSNYGYTF. The CDR3 DNA sequence: TGTGCCAGCCACACAGGGCACTCGAACTATGGCTACACCTTC.

The genes are TRBV9 and TRBJ2-1; no clear D gene. CDR3 length: 13 residues. Germline V lookup: CDR1 SGDLS, CDR2 YYNGEE. V gave up 2 bases and J gave up 8 bases, with 11 bases separating them. CDR3 nucleotide sequence: TGTGCCAGCAGCGTCTCCGGGTACGATGAGCAGTTCTTC. Its protein product is CASSVSGYDEQFF. Based on the CDR3 plus reference TRBV9 and TRBJ2-1, the full variable domain is DSGVTQTPKHLITATGQRVTLRCSPRSGDLSVYWYQQSLDQGLQFLIQYYNGEERAKGNILERFSAQQFPDLHSELNLSSLELGDSALYFCASSVSGYDEQFFGPGTRLTVL.

The gene calls are TRBV5-4 and TRBJ2-3; either TRBD1 or TRBD2 may fit D (5 bases each). CDR1 is SGHNT and CDR2 is YYREEE in the germline V gene (reference sequence). The CDR3 is 15 residues long. Trimming removed 4 bases at V and 0 bases at J, with 12 bases between. CDR3 region: CASSTRDGSTDTQYF. In nucleotides, the CDR3 is TGTGCCAGCAGCACCCGGGACGGCAGCACAGATACGCAGTATTTT.

This clone appeared a few times. The V gene is TRBV6-5, the J gene TRBJ2-7; TRBD1 matches at 7 bases. The germline gives CDR1 MNHEY, CDR2 SVGAGI. The CDR3 runs 12 residues. V shed 7 bases, J shed 7 bases, and the junction held 7 bases outside the gene matches. Here the CDR3 reads CASKTGLGEQYF. The CDR3 region has the DNA TGTGCCAGCAAGACAGGGCTGGGGGAGCAGTACTTC.

The chain employs TRBV29-1 and TRBJ2-2, with TRBD1 matching 7 bases. The J segment lost 16 bases and the V segment lost 6 bases, leaving 14 bases of the junction unmatched. The CDR3 has 12 residues. The germline CDR1 and CDR2 sequences are SQVTM and ANQGSEA. The CDR3 DNA reads TGCAGCGTCCCCGATCGGACAGGCGGGCGGTTTTTT. Translating gives CSVPDRTGGRFF.

The V gene is TRBV2, the J gene TRBJ1-6, with TRBD1 identical over 7 bases. The V segment lost 4 bases and the J segment 9 bases; nucleotides outside the gene matches: 9. Germline V gives CDR1 SNHLY, CDR2 FYNNEI. The CDR3 extends over 15 amino acids. CDR3 in amino acids: CASSGARGLGSPLHF. Written as DNA, the CDR3 is TGTGCCAGCAGTGGGGCGAGGGGGCTGGGTTCACCCCTCCACTTT.

On this clone: Different DNA sequences within this sample yield the same CDR3. The chain couples TRBV9 to TRBJ1-6, with D perhaps matching TRBD1 (5 bases). Germline CDR1 SGDLS, CDR2 YYNGEE. Trimming removed 2 bases from V and 0 bases from J, with 6 bases in between. The CDR3 is 15 amino acids. The CDR3 sequence: CASSVGPSYNSPLHF. In DNA form, the CDR3 reads TGTGCCAGCAGCGTGGGACCCTCCTATAATTCACCCCTCCACTTT.

This clone was recorded only once. The rearrangement joins TRBV11-2 to TRBJ2-2; no firm D call. Trimming took 1 base from V and 2 from J, leaving 11 bases between them. CDR1 and CDR2 (germline): SGHAT, FQNNGV. The CDR3 totals 16 residues. CDR3 protein: CASSLVGGFNTGELFF. The CDR3, as DNA: TGTGCCAGCAGCTTAGTCGGTGGGTTCAACACCGGGGAGCTGTTTTTT.

This clone was seen many times. The V gene is TRBV5-1, the J gene TRBJ2-5, with D possibly being TRBD2 (6 bases). The germline V and J ends were trimmed by 0 bases and 3 bases, with 12 bases remaining between them. The CDR3 is 15 amino acids. Germline CDR1 is SGHRS and CDR2 is YFSETQ. CDR3 residues: CASSLDGSPEETQYF. Written as DNA, the CDR3 is TGCGCCAGCAGCTTGGACGGGAGTCCCGAAGAGACCCAGTACTTC.

The chain combines TRBV28 with TRBJ1-6; 9 bases line up with TRBD1. The germline gives CDR1 MDHEN, CDR2 SYDVKM. This CDR3 comprises 15 residues. V shed 5 bases, J shed 6 bases, and the junction held 5 bases outside the gene matches. CDR3 in amino acids: CASSRSDRGNSPLHF. In nucleotides, the CDR3 is TGTGCCAGCAGTCGCTCGGACAGGGGTAATTCACCCCTCCACTTT.

This clone was seen once. The CDR3 here is CASSPRWGWDNEQFF. DNA for the CDR3: TGTGCCAGCAGCCCTCGTTGGGGCTGGGACAATGAGCAGTTCTTC. This chain uses TRBV5-5 with TRBJ2-1; possible D gene TRBD1, 5 bases. Trimming removed 4 bases from V and 5 bases from J, with 16 bases in between. This CDR3 region has 15 residues. Germline V gene lookup returns CDR1 SGHKS and CDR2 YYEKEE (reference sequence).

The chain combines TRBV28 with TRBJ1-4; a weak D match, TRBD1 (6 bases). V lost 4 bases to trimming and J lost 8 bases, with 11 bases between them. This CDR3 comprises 13 residues. The germline V gene encodes CDR1 MDHEN and CDR2 SYDVKM. In DNA, the CDR3 is TGTGCCAGCAGTTGGGGGCTGGGGGAAAAACTGTTTTTT. Amino acids: CASSWGLGEKLFF.

The J gene is TRBJ2-5, the V gene TRBV9, with 8 bases aligning to TRBD1. This CDR3 comprises 15 residues. V lost 3 bases, J lost 5 bases, and 9 bases stayed unmatched. The V gene's germline CDR1 is SGDLS and CDR2 YYNGEE. CDR3 nucleotides: TGTGCCAGCAGCGCCCCCGGGACAGGTTTGGAGACCCAGTACTTC. Its protein product is CASSAPGTGLETQYF.

In its sample, this clone was seen once. The gene calls are TRBV19 and TRBJ1-3, with a tentative D call TRBD1 (5 bases). Germline CDR1 and CDR2: LNHDA and SQIVND (reference sequence). V was shortened by 6 bases and J by 4 bases, with 10 bases between the two germline ends. The CDR3 consists of 13 residues. The CDR3 reads CASSQGRGNTIYF. The CDR3, as DNA: TGTGCCAGTAGCCAGGGAAGAGGAAACACCATATATTTT. Full variable domain (outside the CDR3, taken from reference TRBV19 and TRBJ1-3): DGGITQSPKYLFRKEGQNVTLSCEQNLNHDAMYWYRQDPGQGLRLIYYSQIVNDFQKGDIAEGYSVSREKKESFPLTVTSAQKNPTAFYLCASSQGRGNTIYFGEGSWLTVV.

The gene calls are TRBV19 and TRBJ2-2, with TRBD1 identical over 7 bases. CDR1 LNHDA and CDR2 SQIVND come from the germline V gene (reference sequence). This CDR3 contains 15 residues. Losses at the gene ends were 5 bases for V and 0 bases for J; bases not matched to a gene: 3. This chain's CDR3 is CASSPDRANTGELFF. The CDR3 nucleotides are TGTGCCAGTAGTCCTGACAGGGCGAACACCGGGGAGCTGTTTTTT.

This clone was found once. CDR3 in amino acids: CASSPGGRDSPLHF. CDR3 nucleotides: TGCGCCAGCAGCCCCGGAGGGAGAGATTCACCCCTCCACTTT. The V gene is TRBV10-2, the J gene TRBJ1-6, with no clear D. The CDR3 length is 14 residues. Germline V gene sequence: CDR1 WSHSY, CDR2 SAAADI. V was clipped by 6 bases and J by 8 bases, with 14 bases between them.

The rearrangement links TRBV15 to TRBJ2-7; D is tentatively TRBD1 or TRBD2 (5 bases each). This CDR3 has 15 amino acids. Trimming removed 0 bases from V and 2 bases from J, with 11 bases in between. In germline, CDR1 is LNHNV, CDR2 YYDKDF (reference sequence). The DNA of the CDR3 is TGTGCCACCAGCAGAGATCGGGGCGGAACCTACGAGCAGTACTTC. Protein product: CATSRDRGGTYEQYF.

The rearrangement joins TRBV6-6 to TRBJ1-5; D is unclear. V was trimmed by 2 bases and J by 4 bases, leaving 9 bases between them. Germline lookup yields CDR1 MNHNY and CDR2 SVGAGI (reference sequence). This CDR3 region has 14 residues. The CDR3 protein is CASSYEGRNQPQHF. CDR3 DNA: TGTGCCAGCAGTTACGAGGGAAGGAATCAGCCCCAGCATTTT.

The chain joins TRBV5-5 to TRBJ1-1, with D tentatively TRBD1 (6 bases). This CDR3 is built from 12 residues. Germline V gives CDR1 SGHKS, CDR2 YYEKEE (reference sequence). The V and J ends lost 4 bases and 14 bases respectively, with 18 bases between them. The CDR3 DNA sequence: TGTGCCAGCAGCACCCTCCAGGGGACGTCCTTCTTT. Residues: CASSTLQGTSFF.